These T cell receptor beta chains were read from a single sample in a study of T cell changes during pregnancy in multiple sclerosis. The data were produced by immunoSEQ multiplex PCR, yet TCRdb's version contains in-frame clones alone and is incomplete. The sample shows 35,000 or so clones, around 93% of them seen only once. Material: CD4+ T cells from peripheral blood mononuclear cells, obtained in the first trimester of pregnancy. These receptors were obtained from a female donor with multiple sclerosis, enrolled in a pregnancy study. The CDR3 runs from the conserved cysteine through the conserved F or W. Fields, in order: V gene, CDR3 protein.

TRBV4-1	CASSHDRVPLYGYTF
TRBV7-8	CASSLGLDSNYGYTF
TRBV28	CASRGGDRGGPQHF
TRBV5-4	CASRPGTSYEQYF
TRBV7-7	CASSLAAGGLYEQYF
TRBV7-8	CASSPRVGGKNQPQHF
TRBV28	CASSLLGGSGNTIYF
TRBV19	CASSMANYGYTF
TRBV28	CASSFITGGYNEQFF
TRBV5-6	CASSMGQGRTGELFF
TRBV18	CASSPGLAPDAQYF
TRBV11-2	CASSIHREGYGYTF
TRBV4-3	CASSQDPQGTSSYNEQFF
TRBV19	CASRNQGGIGELFF
TRBV7-2	CASSLGGTDTQYF
TRBV5-1	CASLRAPADFYGYTF
TRBV28	CASSLPGIKGTGELFF
TRBV27	CASSLVFGGTYGYTF
TRBV5-4	CASSLGSNYGYTF
TRBV29-1	CSSGGLAGAKQFF
TRBV6-6	CASSYPFKDTQYF
TRBV19	CASSDRNTDTQYF
TRBV19	CASSYGTANYGYTF
TRBV4-3	CASSQDRGLGNSPLHF
TRBV7-6	CASSPSGTQYF
TRBV4-1	CASSQDPGSNEKLFF
TRBV19	CASKREKLFF
TRBV27	CASSGGRGRGEQYF
TRBV10-3	CAISHVVAGVRTDTQYF
TRBV6-1	CASSGTRGTGELFF
TRBV7-2	CASSLTGTSRTDTQYF
TRBV10-1	CASSESGTSGVYEQFF
TRBV4-2	CASSQDRVRTSQNTGELFF
TRBV5-4	CASSPGTGWDTEAFF
TRBV9	CASSVTYRNEQFF
TRBV6-5	CASSYSRFDYGYTF